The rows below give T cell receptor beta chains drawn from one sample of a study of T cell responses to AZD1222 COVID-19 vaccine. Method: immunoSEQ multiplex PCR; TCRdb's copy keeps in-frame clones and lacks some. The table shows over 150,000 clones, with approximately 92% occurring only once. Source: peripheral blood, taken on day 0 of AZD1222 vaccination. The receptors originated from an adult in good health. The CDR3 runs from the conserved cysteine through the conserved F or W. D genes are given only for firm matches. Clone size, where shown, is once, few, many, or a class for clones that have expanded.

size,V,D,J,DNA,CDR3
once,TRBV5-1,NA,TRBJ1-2,TGCGCCAGCAGCTTGGAGGCCAACGGCTACACCTTC,CASSLEANGYTF
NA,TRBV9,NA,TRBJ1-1,TGTGCCAGCAGCGTGGGGGGGTTAAGCACTGAAGCTTTCTTT,CASSVGGLSTEAFF
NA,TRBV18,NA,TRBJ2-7,TGTGCCAGCTCACCACAAGACAGATCCTACGAGCAGTACTTC,CASSPQDRSYEQYF
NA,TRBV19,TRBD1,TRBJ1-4,TGTGCCACCAGAGACAGGGGACCGGCAACTAATGAAAAACTGTTTTTT,CATRDRGPATNEKLFF
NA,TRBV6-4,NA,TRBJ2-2,TGTGCCAGCAGTGACGGGGACACCGGGGAGCTGTTTTTT,CASSDGDTGELFF
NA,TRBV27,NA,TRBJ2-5,TGTGCCAGCAGCCGAAACGGGGCTCCTGGGGAGACCCAGTACTTC,CASSRNGAPGETQYF
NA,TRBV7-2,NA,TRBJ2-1,TGTGCCAGCAGCAAGACTAACCCGAGCTCCTACAATGAGCAGTTCTTC,CASSKTNPSSYNEQFF
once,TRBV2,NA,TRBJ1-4,TGTGCCAGCACGTTCCCGGAGGGAGGGAAACTGTTTTTT,CASTFPEGGKLFF
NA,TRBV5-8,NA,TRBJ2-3,TGTGCCAGCAGCTTCAGATATACGCAGTATTTT,CASSFRYTQYF
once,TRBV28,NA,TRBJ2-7,TGTGCCAGCAGTTTTTCCTCTACCGAGCAGTACTTC,CASSFSSTEQYF
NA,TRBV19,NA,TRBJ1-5,TGTGCCAGTAGTATAGTTGGGGATCAGCCCCAGCATTTT,CASSIVGDQPQHF
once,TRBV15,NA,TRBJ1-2,TGTGCCACCAGCGGGGACGGTTCTATCCATGGCTACACCTTC,CATSGDGSIHGYTF
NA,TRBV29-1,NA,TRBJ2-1,TGCAGCGTTGATTGGGGGGTCTACAATGAGCAGTTCTTC,CSVDWGVYNEQFF
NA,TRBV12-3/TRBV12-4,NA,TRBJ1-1,TGTGCCAGCATGGGGGTGGCTGAAGCTTTCTTT,CASMGVAEAFF
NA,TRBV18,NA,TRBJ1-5,TGTGCCAGCTCACCAACCGGGAATAGCAATCAGCCCCAGCATTTT,CASSPTGNSNQPQHF
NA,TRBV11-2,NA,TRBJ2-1,TGTGCCAGCAGCTTGGACGGCCCGGGGTATGAGCAGTTCTTC,CASSLDGPGYEQFF
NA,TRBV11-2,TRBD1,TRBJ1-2,TGTGCCAGCAGCGGCTGGGACAGGCCAGATTCAAACTATGGCTACACCTTC,CASSGWDRPDSNYGYTF
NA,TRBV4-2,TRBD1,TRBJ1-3,TGTGCCAGCAGCCCTGTCTCCGGGACAGGGGCTGGAAACACCATATATTTT,CASSPVSGTGAGNTIYF
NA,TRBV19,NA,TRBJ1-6,TGTGCCAGTAGAACAGGAATGGGGTCACCCCTCCACTTT,CASRTGMGSPLHF
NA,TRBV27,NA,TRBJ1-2,TGTGCCAGCAGTTTCACGGGACGCCGGACCTACACCTTC,CASSFTGRRTYTF
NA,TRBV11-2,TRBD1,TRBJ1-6,TGTGCCAGCAGCTTAGGGACAGGGGCCTATAATTCACCCCTCCACTTT,CASSLGTGAYNSPLHF
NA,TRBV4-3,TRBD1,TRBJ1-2,TGCGCCAGCAGCCTATTGCTTACCCGGGACAGCCTAAACTATGGCTACACCTTC,CASSLLLTRDSLNYGYTF
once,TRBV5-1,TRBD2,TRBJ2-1,TGCGCCAGCAGCTTACGGGAGGGTGAGCAGTTCTTC,CASSLREGEQFF
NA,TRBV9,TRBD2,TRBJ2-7,TGTGCCAGCAGTGACGGACTAGACTACGAGCAGTACTTC,CASSDGLDYEQYF
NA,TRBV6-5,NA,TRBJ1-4,TGTGCCAGCAGTTACAGGTTCGGTGAAAAACTGTTTTTT,CASSYRFGEKLFF
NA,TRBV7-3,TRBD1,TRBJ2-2,TGTGCCAGCAGCTCACAGGGGGCGCGTGGCGGGGAGCTGTTTTTT,CASSSQGARGGELFF